A single sample gave rise to the 12 T cell receptor beta chains below, sequenced in a study of CD8 T cells in Susac syndrome. The RNA, roughly 0.45 to 1 ug, was put through reverse transcription using random hexamers. TCRdb fed the immunoSEQ multiplex PCR reads into MiXCR, producing one record per CDR3 protein. Here the sample spans about 210,000 distinct CDR3 sequences, 95% being singletons. Sequenced sample: CD4+ T cells from PBMCs. The receptors were sampled from a human donor in good health.

The chain joins TRBV10-3 to TRBJ2-1; no firm D call. Germline CDR1 and CDR2: ENHRY and SYGVKD. CDR3 size: 14 residues. Trimming stripped 0 bases from V and 6 bases from J, with 9 bases between. The CDR3 loop is CAISESGSRNEQFF. CDR3 sequence (DNA): TGTGCCATCAGTGAGTCGGGCAGCCGCAATGAGCAGTTCTTC.

The chain carries TRBV28 and TRBJ2-3; possible D gene TRBD2, 6 bases. Trimming took off 7 bases at V and 1 base at J, with 15 bases between the two ends. Germline assignment: CDR1 MDHEN and CDR2 SYDVKM. This CDR3 spans 15 amino acids. The CDR3 sequence is CASISRGDRTDTQYF. Here the CDR3 DNA reads TGTGCCAGCATCTCGCGCGGGGATCGCACAGATACGCAGTATTTT.

The chain employs TRBV5-1 and TRBJ1-2; D not certain. Germline assignment: CDR1 SGHRS and CDR2 YFSETQ. The CDR3 consists of 14 residues. V lost 0 bases, J lost 4 bases, and 10 bases lay in between. The CDR3 here is CASSLGHQTYGYTF. In nucleotides, the CDR3 is TGCGCCAGCAGCTTGGGTCACCAGACCTATGGCTACACCTTC.

This chain connects TRBV18 to TRBJ1-6; maybe TRBD1 (5 bases). V gave up 3 bases and J gave up 7 bases, with 13 bases separating them. The CDR3 loop spans 15 amino acids. Germline assignment: CDR1 KGHSH and CDR2 LQKENI. The CDR3 reads CASSPRQGENSPLHF. CDR3 sequence (DNA): TGTGCCAGCTCACCTAGACAAGGGGAAAATTCACCCCTCCACTTT.

This clonotype was detected only a few times. V and J are TRBV12-3 or TRBV12-4 and TRBJ2-1; D is possibly TRBD1 (6 bases). V shed 3 bases and J shed 9 bases, with 6 bases lying between them. The CDR3 totals 11 residues. CDR3 sequence: CASSFRGEQFF. The CDR3 nucleotides are TGTGCCAGCAGTTTCAGGGGTGAGCAGTTCTTC.

The chain combines TRBV4-2 with TRBJ2-3; D gene unclear. CDR3 length: 13 residues. CDR1 LGHNA and CDR2 YNFKEQ come from the germline V gene. The V end lost 0 bases, the J end lost 6 bases, and 7 bases lay between the germline ends. The CDR3 DNA sequence: TGTGCCAGCAGCCAAGAATTTATCGATACGCAGTATTTT. The encoded protein is CASSQEFIDTQYF.

The chain joins TRBV20-1 to TRBJ2-4; D possibly corresponds to TRBD2 (6 bases). Trimming removed 3 bases at V and 0 bases at J, with 18 bases between. This CDR3 contains 17 residues. Germline values: CDR1 DFQATT, CDR2 SNEGSKA (reference sequence). CDR3 sequence (DNA): TGCAGTGCTAGTCCCTTGGAGGGGCGAAGAGCCAAAAACATTCAGTACTTC. Amino acid sequence: CSASPLEGRRAKNIQYF.

The V and J genes are TRBV12-5 and TRBJ2-1; 7 bases match TRBD2. With 9 bases clipped from V and 9 bases from J, the junction kept 11 bases outside the gene matches. The germline gives CDR1 LGHNT, CDR2 FRNRAP. The CDR3 consists of 13 residues. The CDR3 loop reads CASGAGIRSEQFF. Here the CDR3 DNA reads TGTGCTAGCGGAGCGGGGATCCGGAGTGAGCAGTTCTTC.

This clonotype was seen once. DNA for the CDR3: TGTGCCACCAGCCGGGACAGGGGGCGTGAAAAACTGTTTTTT. Translated, it gives CATSRDRGREKLFF. The chain is built from TRBV15 and TRBJ1-4, with 12 bases fitting TRBD1. The CDR3 covers 14 residues. The V gene's germline CDR1 is LNHNV and CDR2 YYDKDF (reference sequence). J was trimmed by 7 bases and V by 5 bases; bases with no gene match: 2.

The genes are TRBV18 and TRBJ2-7, with a tentative D call TRBD2 (6 bases). V lost 3 bases and J 4 bases, leaving 13 bases between the germline ends. Germline V gene lookup returns CDR1 KGHSH and CDR2 LQKENI. The CDR3 has 14 residues. CDR3 sequence reads: CASSPAGGTYEQYV. The CDR3 bases are TGTGCCAGCTCACCTGCCGGTGGGACTTACGAGCAGTACGTC.

V is TRBV20-1 and J is TRBJ2-7, with 7 bases aligning to TRBD2. This CDR3 contains 12 residues. Germline V gene sequence: CDR1 DFQATT, CDR2 SNEGSKA (reference sequence). Germline trimming cut 7 bases from V and 3 bases from J; bases unmatched to any gene: 6. CDR3 protein: CSVGGISYEQYF. Here the CDR3 DNA reads TGCAGTGTGGGGGGGATCAGCTACGAGCAGTACTTC.

The chain joins TRBV7-9 to TRBJ2-1, with TRBD2 matching over 12 bases. The germline gives CDR1 SEHNR, CDR2 FQNEAQ (reference sequence). Losses at the gene ends were 4 bases for V and 7 bases for J; bases not matched to a gene: 11. This CDR3 is built from 17 residues. CDR3 nucleotide sequence: TGTGCCAGCAGCTCGGCGACTAGCGGGGGTACCGGTAATGAGCAGTTCTTC. Protein sequence: CASSSATSGGTGNEQFF.